The 28 T cell receptor beta chains in this list originate from one sample, sequenced in a study of cytomegalovirus exposure and HLA in healthy donors. Both 60 Vbeta primers and 13 Jbeta primers went into the PCR. Using immunoSEQ multiplex PCR, the repertoire was profiled, and TCRdb retains in-frame clones only, with some absent. The sample records over 85,000 clones, around 81% being singletons. Material for sequencing was PBMCs. These receptors were collected from a man in his forties in good health and CMV-seropositive.

This sequence joins TRBV20-1 and TRBJ1-1; TRBD1 matches at 7 bases. The germline gives CDR1 DFQATT, CDR2 SNEGSKA (reference sequence). The CDR3 totals 11 residues. Here the CDR3 DNA reads TGCAGGGCAGGGGGAGGCACTGAAGCTTTCTTT. As protein: CRAGGGTEAFF.

The chain is built from TRBV2 and TRBJ2-7; weak D call: TRBD2 (5 bases). The CDR3 covers 14 residues. Trimming stripped 4 bases from V and 4 bases from J, with 14 bases between. Looked up from germline, CDR1 is SNHLY and CDR2 is FYNNEI. Written as DNA, the CDR3 is TGTGCCAGCAGTGGGAATCCTAGCTTTTACGAGCAGTACTTC. Translated: CASSGNPSFYEQYF.

V usage is TRBV6-1 and J usage is TRBJ2-2, with TRBD2 matching over 7 bases. In germline, CDR1 is MNHNS, CDR2 SASEGT. The CDR3 length is 15 residues. Trimming removed 6 bases from V and 1 base from J; junction bases left unmatched: 5. Written as DNA, the CDR3 is TGTGCCAGCAGGCAGCGGGACCGGAACACCGGGGAGCTGTTTTTT. Translated, it gives CASRQRDRNTGELFF.

In DNA form, the CDR3 reads TGTGCCAGCAGTGGGCCGGGGTTTAACGAGACCCAGTACTTC. Translation: CASSGPGFNETQYF. The chain recombines TRBV6-1 with TRBJ2-5, with D possibly TRBD2 on 5 matching bases. The CDR3 has 14 residues. Trimming cost V 4 bases and J 5 bases, with 14 bases left between them. Per the germline V gene, CDR1 is MNHNS and CDR2 is SASEGT.

CDR3 sequence (DNA): TGTGCCTGGAGTGTACGGGAAGGAGTGAACACTGAAGCTTTCTTT. Translation gives CAWSVREGVNTEAFF. The chain joins TRBV30 to TRBJ1-1; D not certain. This CDR3 has 15 residues. Deletions cut 0 bases from V and 0 bases from J, with 11 bases between. Germline CDR1 and CDR2: GTSNPN and SVGIG (reference sequence).

V and J are TRBV14 and TRBJ2-1; D call uncertain. Germline assignment: CDR1 SGHDN and CDR2 FVKESK. The CDR3 runs to 15 residues. V lost 0 bases, J lost 0 bases, and 6 bases lay in between. CDR3 nucleotide sequence: TGTGCCAGCAGCCAAGAGAGGAGCTCCTACAATGAGCAGTTCTTC. Protein product: CASSQERSSYNEQFF.

V and J are TRBV6-1 and TRBJ2-7; 9 bases map to TRBD1. This CDR3 region has 16 residues. After removal of 2 bases from V and 4 bases from J, the junction contained 9 bases not matched to a gene. Germline values: CDR1 MNHNS, CDR2 SASEGT. CDR3 residues: CASSEKRQGGSYEQYF. The CDR3, as DNA: TGTGCCAGCAGTGAAAAGAGACAGGGGGGAAGTTACGAGCAGTACTTC.

In regard to this clone: This CDR3 is also generated by other DNA sequences in the sample. This chain connects TRBV5-1 to TRBJ2-7; 9 nucleotides align to TRBD1. V lost 3 bases and J lost 5; bases outside the gene matches: 6. The germline CDR1 and CDR2 sequences are SGHRS and YFSETQ. The CDR3 is made up of 14 amino acids. Written as DNA, the CDR3 is TGCGCCAGCAGCTCGGGACAGGGTTCGAACGAGCAGTACTTC. Amino acid sequence: CASSSGQGSNEQYF.

This chain uses TRBV5-1 with TRBJ2-3; 7 bases are shared with TRBD2. The CDR3 sequence is 17 residues long. V trimming: 4 bases; J trimming: 2 bases; junction bases outside the gene matches: 13. The V gene's germline CDR1 is SGHRS and CDR2 YFSETQ. CDR3 loop: CASSRGTGGRYTDTQYF. The CDR3 DNA follows: TGCGCCAGCAGCCGAGGGACGGGAGGCCGGTACACAGATACGCAGTATTTT.

This clone has just a few counts. J is TRBJ2-3 and V is TRBV5-1; maybe TRBD1 (5 bases). Germline CDR1 SGHRS, CDR2 YFSETQ. The CDR3 extends over 16 amino acids. V was cut by 4 bases and J by 4 bases, with 19 bases left in between. In nucleotides, the CDR3 is TGCGCCAGCAGCCCCCTCGGAAGGGGCGGTCCAGATACGCAGTATTTT. Translated, it gives CASSPLGRGGPDTQYF.

The chain recombines TRBV5-1 with TRBJ2-3, with 15 bases fitting TRBD2. The CDR3 is 16 residues long. The V gene's germline CDR1 is SGHRS and CDR2 YFSETQ. J gave up 4 bases and V 4 bases, and 4 bases lay outside the gene matches. CDR3: CASSTGLAGGSDTQYF. CDR3 in DNA: TGCGCCAGCAGCACGGGACTAGCGGGAGGTTCAGATACGCAGTATTTT. The full variable domain, with the rest looked up from reference TRBV5-1 and TRBJ2-3, is KAGVTQTPRYLIKTRGQQVTLSCSPISGHRSVSWYQQTPGQGLQFLFEYFSETQRNKGNFPGRFSGRQFSNSRSEMNVSTLELGDSALYLCASSTGLAGGSDTQYFGPGTRLTVL.

The gene calls are TRBV4-2 and TRBJ1-2; no firm D call. The CDR3 has 15 amino acids. The germline V gene encodes CDR1 LGHNA and CDR2 YNFKEQ. Trimming cost V 0 bases and J 5 bases, with 13 bases left between them. The chain's CDR3 is CASSQDNGSPYGYTF. CDR3 DNA sequence: TGTGCCAGCAGCCAAGATAACGGTAGCCCTTATGGCTACACCTTC.

This chain joins TRBV27 and TRBJ2-1; the match to TRBD2 covers 11 bases. Looked up from germline, CDR1 is MNHEY and CDR2 is SMNVEV (reference sequence). The CDR3 loop spans 17 amino acids. V shed 5 bases and J 5 bases; nucleotides not matched to a gene: 11. CDR3 in amino acids: CASSPLTGTSGNNEQFF. In DNA form, the CDR3 reads TGTGCCAGCAGTCCCTTAACAGGGACTAGCGGTAACAATGAGCAGTTCTTC.

The rearrangement uses TRBV5-1 and TRBJ2-5, with a tentative D call TRBD1 (6 bases). The CDR3 length is 14 residues. Deletions cut 2 bases from V and 0 bases from J, with 8 bases between. Looked up from germline, CDR1 is SGHRS and CDR2 is YFSETQ. This CDR3 reads CASSFDRNQETQYF. The CDR3 DNA is TGCGCCAGCAGCTTCGACAGGAACCAAGAGACCCAGTACTTC.

V and J are TRBV19 and TRBJ1-2; TRBD1 matches at 8 bases. CDR1 is LNHDA and CDR2 is SQIVND in the germline V gene (reference sequence). V shed 5 bases, J shed 8 bases, and the junction held 10 bases outside the gene matches. The CDR3 is made up of 14 amino acids. For the CDR3, the DNA is TGTGCCAGTAGTGGCTGGGACAGGCCTCTAGGCTACACCTTC. Translation: CASSGWDRPLGYTF.

The chain links TRBV30 to TRBJ1-4, with 10 bases lining up with TRBD1. There are 12 residues in the CDR3. Germline assignment: CDR1 GTSNPN and CDR2 SVGIG (reference sequence). CDR3 residues: CAGGTGEEKLFF. CDR3 DNA sequence: TGTGCTGGGGGGACAGGGGAGGAAAAACTGTTTTTT.

The chain combines TRBV7-8 with TRBJ2-5, with TRBD1 as a possible D gene (6 bases). Germline CDR1 SGHVS, CDR2 FQNEAQ. Trimming removed 5 bases from V and 2 bases from J, with 12 bases in between. The CDR3 runs 14 residues. CDR3 coding DNA: TGTGCCAGCAGCCAAGGGACACTTCAAGAGACCCAGTACTTC. Translated: CASSQGTLQETQYF.

The chain is built from TRBV11-2 and TRBJ2-7, with 10 bases identical to TRBD2. The CDR3 spans 16 residues. With V trimmed by 4 bases and J by 0 bases, 6 bases remained unmatched. The V gene's germline CDR1 is SGHAT and CDR2 FQNNGV. This CDR3 reads CASSYLSGGSSYEQYF. In nucleotides, the CDR3 is TGTGCCAGCAGCTACCTTAGCGGGGGGAGCTCCTACGAGCAGTACTTC. Filled out from reference TRBV11-2 and TRBJ2-7, the complete variable domain reads EAGVAQSPRYKIIEKRQSVAFWCNPISGHATLYWYQQILGQGPKLLIQFQNNGVVDDSQLPKDRFSAERLKGVDSTLKIQPAKLEDSAVYLCASSYLSGGSSYEQYFGPGTRLTVT.

Notes on this clone: One end of the junction does not line up with germline, which may come from a read error. V gene TRBV7-7 combines with J gene TRBJ2-2, with D maybe TRBD1 (6 bases). Germline lookup yields CDR1 SSHAT and CDR2 FNYEAQ (reference sequence). The CDR3 runs to 13 residues. The CDR3 nucleotides read TGTGCTAGCAGTTTACAGGGAACCGGGGAGCTGTTTTTT. It is translated as CASSLQGTGELFF.

Written as DNA, the CDR3 is TGTGCCAGCAGTAGGGACAGGGGTGGATACAATGAGCAGTTCTTC. This codes for CASSRDRGGYNEQFF. The rearrangement uses TRBV6-5 and TRBJ2-1; TRBD1 agrees at 10 bases. Germline CDR1 and CDR2: MNHEY and SVGAGI. The CDR3 spans 15 residues. Trimming at V came to 5 bases and at J to 4 bases, leaving 5 bases not matched to a gene.

This chain uses TRBV5-1 with TRBJ1-5; D not resolved. The CDR3 covers 12 residues. The ends were cut back, 4 bases at V and 7 bases at J, with 9 bases in the middle. The germline CDR1 and CDR2 sequences are SGHRS and YFSETQ. The DNA of the CDR3 is TGCGCCAGCAGCAGCTCATCCCAGCCCCAGCATTTT. Encoded protein: CASSSSSQPQHF.

The chain has TRBV19 and TRBJ2-3, with 7 bases aligning to TRBD2. CDR1 and CDR2 (germline): LNHDA, SQIVND (reference sequence). The CDR3 has 13 residues. Germline trimming cut 7 bases from V and 5 bases from J; bases unmatched to any gene: 6. The CDR3 coding sequence is TGTGCCAGTACAGCGGGGAGTGAAGATACGCAGTATTTT. It specifies CASTAGSEDTQYF.

The chain is built from TRBV28 and TRBJ1-2; D might be TRBD1 (5 bases). Trimming took off 5 bases at V and 1 base at J, with 8 bases between the two ends. The germline CDR1 and CDR2 sequences are MDHEN and SYDVKM. This CDR3 spans 13 amino acids. The CDR3 spells CASSPQGNYGYTF. In nucleotides, the CDR3 is TGTGCCAGCAGTCCTCAGGGTAACTATGGCTACACCTTC.

The V call is TRBV28, the J call TRBJ1-6; TRBD1 agrees at 7 bases. Germline loops: CDR1 MDHEN, CDR2 SYDVKM. J gave up 6 bases and V 2 bases, and 7 bases lay outside the gene matches. The CDR3 consists of 16 residues. The CDR3 DNA reads as TGTGCCAGCAGTTTAGGCCGGGACAGCCGTAATTCACCCCTCCACTTT. Translation gives CASSLGRDSRNSPLHF.

This clone was seen a single time. The rearrangement uses TRBV4-1 and TRBJ2-1, with D tentatively TRBD2 (5 bases). Trimming left V 2 bases short and J 7 bases short, with 12 bases between. The CDR3 spans 14 residues. Per the germline V gene, CDR1 is MGHRA and CDR2 is YSYEKL. The CDR3 DNA sequence: TGCGCCAGCAGCCAATTTGTGACTAAGAATGAGCAGTTCTTC. Translation: CASSQFVTKNEQFF.

The gene calls are TRBV5-1 and TRBJ2-2; a weak D match, TRBD2 (6 bases). The V gene lost 4 bases and the J gene lost 5 bases, with 18 bases spanning the gap. CDR1 and CDR2 from the germline V gene are SGHRS and YFSETQ. The CDR3 loop spans 16 amino acids. CDR3 in DNA: TGCGCCAGCAGCAGGACTATGCTCGGGGGAACCGGGGAGCTGTTTTTT. It encodes CASSRTMLGGTGELFF.

V usage is TRBV18 and J usage is TRBJ1-1, with 7 bases aligning to TRBD1. V trimming: 1 base; J trimming: 4 bases; junction bases outside the gene matches: 6. Looked up from germline, CDR1 is KGHSH and CDR2 is LQKENI. This CDR3 comprises 15 residues. DNA of the CDR3: TGTGCCAGCTCACCACAGCGGGCAGGGGGCACTGAAGCTTTCTTT. This codes for CASSPQRAGGTEAFF.

The gene calls are TRBV18 and TRBJ1-2; 8 nucleotides agree with TRBD1. CDR1 and CDR2 from the germline V gene are KGHSH and LQKENI. This CDR3 is 14 amino acids long. Trimming took 2 bases from V and 4 from J; bases not matched to a gene: 3. The CDR3 is CASSPDRGGYGYTF. The CDR3 DNA follows: TGTGCCAGCTCACCAGACAGGGGAGGCTATGGCTACACCTTC.